This TCR beta chain was captured by sequencing in a study of cytomegalovirus exposure and HLA in healthy donors. Vbeta (60) and Jbeta (13) primers were used in the PCR. In the original workflow: Tens of millions of unique TCR beta chains, 8.5 million to 14 million shared, were counted in a later analysis. TCRdb's table, derived via immunoSEQ multiplex PCR, lists solely in-frame clones and lacks some. That table gives V, J and clone size, and the DNA gave D and trimming. Altogether about 190,000 clones are present, 87% being singletons, with the ten largest covering over 1%. Study-wide findings and caveats: Later analysis identified several of the most significant clusters that appeared linked to common viral pathogens. Earlier analysis found most TCR beta V segments productive about 90% or about 30% of the time. As immune exposure information, only CMV serostatus was available.

Germline V lookup: CDR1 SEHNR, CDR2 FQNEAQ (reference sequence). V lost 6 bases to trimming and J lost 12 bases; unmatched junction nucleotides: 8. The CDR3 covers 12 residues. The sample holds a few counts of this clone. The antigen remains undetermined. The receptor's source is a man aged 25-45 years in good health and CMV-seronegative. Source material: PBMCs. V gene TRBV7-9 combines with J gene TRBJ2-4; TRBD1 matches 7 bases. In nucleotides, the CDR3 is TGTGCCAGCAGAGAGGACAGGTCGTATCAGTACTTC. It specifies CASREDRSYQYF.